Below, 14 T cell receptor beta chains from the same sample are listed, as sequenced in a study of cytomegalovirus exposure and HLA in healthy donors. The PCR contained 60 Vbeta and 13 Jbeta primers. Clones were sequenced by immunoSEQ multiplex PCR, and TCRdb holds only the in-frame ones, with some missing. The data hold about 200,000 clones, with 80% to 85% observed a single time. The sequenced sample consisted of PBMCs. Receptor source: a woman between 40 and 50 years old in good health and CMV-seronegative.

This clone was detected a few times. This chain uses TRBV29-1 with TRBJ1-1, with a possible D match to TRBD1 (5 bases). The length of the CDR3 is 13 residues. Trimming pared 4 bases from V and 1 base from J, leaving 10 bases between. Germline V gene data show CDR1 as SQVTM and CDR2 as ANQGSEA. CDR3 DNA: TGCAGCGTTGCCACAGGTCGGAACACTGAAGCTTTCTTT. Protein sequence: CSVATGRNTEAFF. Drawing the rest from reference TRBV29-1 and TRBJ1-1, the complete variable domain is SAVISQKPSRDICQRGTSLTIQCQVDSQVTMMFWYRQQPGQSLTLIATANQGSEATYESGFVIDKFPISRPNLTFSTLTVSNMSPEDSSIYLCSVATGRNTEAFFGQGTRLTVV.

This rearrangement joins TRBV30 to TRBJ2-3; TRBD2 matches at 13 bases. The V segment lost 1 base and the J segment 1 base; nucleotides outside the gene matches: 2. Germline assignment: CDR1 GTSNPN and CDR2 SVGIG (reference sequence). The CDR3 is made up of 16 amino acids. CDR3 sequence reads: CAWSEGLAGGTDTQYF. CDR3 bases: TGTGCCTGGAGTGAAGGACTAGCGGGGGGCACAGATACGCAGTATTTT.

This chain's CDR3 is CASSFGGKGNTYEQYF. The CDR3 nucleotides read TGTGCCAGCAGCTTTGGAGGGAAGGGAAATACCTACGAGCAGTACTTC. The chain uses TRBV7-8 and TRBJ2-7, with D possibly TRBD2 on 6 matching bases. V gave up 3 bases and J gave up 2 bases, with 17 bases separating them. Germline V gene sequence: CDR1 SGHVS, CDR2 FQNEAQ. This CDR3 contains 16 residues.

The gene calls are TRBV30 and TRBJ1-1; maybe TRBD1 (5 bases). With 5 bases removed from V and 1 base from J, the gap between germline ends came to 5 bases. Germline V gene lookup returns CDR1 GTSNPN and CDR2 SVGIG (reference sequence). CDR3 length: 11 amino acids. As DNA, the CDR3 is TGTGCCTGGGGACAGAACACTGAAGCTTTCTTT. Encoded protein: CAWGQNTEAFF.

The chain joins TRBV7-9 to TRBJ1-2; D perhaps matches TRBD1 (5 bases). Trimming pared 0 bases from V and 4 bases from J, leaving 12 bases between. Germline V CDR1 and CDR2: SEHNR, FQNEAQ (reference sequence). The CDR3 length is 15 residues. CDR3 in amino acids: CASSLAGTGSYGYTF. CDR3 in DNA: TGTGCCAGCAGCTTAGCCGGGACCGGGAGCTATGGCTACACCTTC. Full variable domain (missing parts from reference TRBV7-9 and TRBJ1-2): DTGVSQNPRHKITKRGQNVTFRCDPISEHNRLYWYRQTLGQGPEFLTYFQNEAQLEKSRLLSDRFSAERPKGSFSTLEIQRTEQGDSAMYLCASSLAGTGSYGYTFGSGTRLTVV.

V and J are TRBV6-1 and TRBJ2-3; D is unclear. The CDR3 extends over 19 amino acids. V was cut by 0 bases and J by 0 bases, with 19 bases left in between. CDR1 is MNHNS, CDR2 SASEGT, per germline. The CDR3 coding sequence is TGTGCCAGCAGTGAAGCGCAATCTCTCAGGTCAACGAGCACAGATACGCAGTATTTT. It specifies CASSEAQSLRSTSTDTQYF.

The J gene is TRBJ2-7, the V gene TRBV7-8; D remains unclear. Germline V gene lookup returns CDR1 SGHVS and CDR2 FQNEAQ. The CDR3 is 14 amino acids. With 4 bases removed from V and 5 bases from J, the gap between germline ends came to 15 bases. The CDR3 loop is CASSSRRGANEQYF. The CDR3 DNA is TGTGCCAGCAGCTCCCGAAGAGGAGCCAACGAGCAGTACTTC.

The J gene is TRBJ2-7, the V gene TRBV27; D is perhaps TRBD1 (6 bases). CDR3 size: 13 residues. Trimming pared 2 bases from V and 4 bases from J, leaving 9 bases between. Germline V gives CDR1 MNHEY, CDR2 SMNVEV (reference sequence). The CDR3: CASSLGGEYEQYF. CDR3 DNA: TGTGCCAGCAGTTTAGGGGGCGAGTACGAGCAGTACTTC.

CDR3 sequence: CASSPFGDTQYF. Here the CDR3 DNA reads TGTGCCAGCAGCCCCTTCGGAGATACGCAGTATTTT. The V call is TRBV7-8, the J call TRBJ2-3, with unresolved D. Per germline, CDR1 SGHVS and CDR2 FQNEAQ. V lost 5 bases to trimming and J lost 5 bases, with 8 bases between them. CDR3 size: 12 residues.

The V gene is TRBV19, the J gene TRBJ2-5; 11 bases align to TRBD2. Trimming removed 5 bases from V and 1 base from J; junction bases left unmatched: 6. This CDR3 has 16 amino acids. Germline V gene data show CDR1 as LNHDA and CDR2 as SQIVND (reference sequence). CDR3 sequence (DNA): TGTGCCAGTAGTCCCGGACTAGCGGGCCTCCAAGAGACCCAGTACTTC. This translates into CASSPGLAGLQETQYF.

Worth noting for this clone: No conserved phenylalanine or tryptophan ends this CDR3, so it is likely a read error. The chain employs TRBV6-6 and TRBJ1-2; weak D call: TRBD1 (6 bases). Germline V CDR1 and CDR2: MNHNY, SVGAGI (reference sequence). The CDR3 has 15 residues. Trimming took 4 bases from V and 4 from J, leaving 16 bases between them. CDR3 protein: CASSSHDDRTYGYTL. In DNA, the CDR3 is TGTGCCAGCAGTTCCCACGACGACAGGACCTATGGCTACACCCTC.

V is TRBV9 and J is TRBJ2-2; possibly TRBD2 for D (5 bases). This CDR3 is built from 15 residues. Per the germline V gene, CDR1 is SGDLS and CDR2 is YYNGEE. Trimming pared 6 bases from V and 0 bases from J, leaving 12 bases between. The CDR3 DNA sequence: TGTGCCAGCACTTCAGCGGTCGCGAACACCGGGGAGCTGTTTTTT. It specifies CASTSAVANTGELFF.

J is TRBJ1-4 and V is TRBV19, with no clear D. The CDR3 length is 16 residues. V dropped 5 bases and J dropped 5 bases, with 18 bases sitting between them. CDR1 and CDR2 (germline): LNHDA, SQIVND (reference sequence). The DNA for the CDR3 is TGTGCCAGTAGTCCGCGTTTGGGCGGGTTAAATGAAAAACTGTTTTTT. This gives the protein CASSPRLGGLNEKLFF. Using reference TRBV19 and TRBJ1-4 for the parts outside the CDR3, the full variable domain is DGGITQSPKYLFRKEGQNVTLSCEQNLNHDAMYWYRQDPGQGLRLIYYSQIVNDFQKGDIAEGYSVSREKKESFPLTVTSAQKNPTAFYLCASSPRLGGLNEKLFFGSGTQLSVL.

This chain joins TRBV30 and TRBJ2-2, with a tentative D call TRBD1 (6 bases). Germline V lookup: CDR1 GTSNPN, CDR2 SVGIG (reference sequence). V was clipped by 2 bases and J by 5 bases, with 6 bases between them. This CDR3 spans 12 amino acids. CDR3 loop: CAWSRGTGELFF. The CDR3 region has the DNA TGTGCCTGGAGTAGGGGGACCGGGGAGCTGTTTTTT. Full variable domain (outside the CDR3, taken from reference TRBV30 and TRBJ2-2): SQTIHQWPATLVQPVGSPLSLECTVEGTSNPNLYWYRQAAGRGLQLLFYSVGIGQISSEVPQNLSASRPQDRQFILSSKKLLLSDSGFYLCAWSRGTGELFFGEGSRLTVL.